The following is a T cell receptor (beta chain) sequence with its context. As processed by the authors: By means of reference gene primer amplification, nucleated cell counts were estimated. The data were produced by immunoSEQ multiplex PCR, yet TCRdb's version contains in-frame clones alone and is incomplete. For V, J and clone size, that table is used; D and trimming come from the DNA. The sample includes some 35,000 clones, roughly 82% of them seen just once. These data belong to a study of blood T cell repertoires in COVID-19. This CDR3 has 13 residues. The germline V gene has CDR1 MNHEY and CDR2 SVGEGT. V lost 2 bases, J lost 2 bases, and 6 bases lay in between.

Input material: peripheral blood. The rearrangement uses TRBV6-2 or TRBV6-3 and TRBJ1-1, with no clear D. The sequence came from an elderly man with active or convalescent COVID-19. CDR3 sequence (DNA): TGTGCCAGCAGTTACCACAGCAACACTGAAGCTTTCTTT. This encodes CASSYHSNTEAFF.